Shown below are 24 T cell receptor beta chains from a single sample sequenced in a study of shared clonotypes between healthy human individuals. Naive CD8 cells lacked CD45RO, underwent positive selection for CCR7 and left out terminally differentiated effector memory CD45RA+ cells. Assay: immunoSEQ multiplex PCR; the TCRdb copy retains only in-frame clones and omits some. The data show hundreds of thousands of clones, with roughly 96% seen just once and around 0.25% held by the top ten. Material: naive CD8+ T cells sorted from blood. All receptors derive from a man aged 25-45 years in good health.

The V call is TRBV29-1, the J call TRBJ1-1; D remains ambiguous. Between the trimmed V and J ends, which lost 5 bases and 4 bases, there was a span of 11 bases. This CDR3 is 12 amino acids long. Germline assignment: CDR1 SQVTM and CDR2 ANQGSEA. The CDR3 DNA sequence: TGCAGCGTTCTCCGAAGGCGCACTGAAGCTTTCTTT. Protein product: CSVLRRRTEAFF.

The gene calls are TRBV7-9 and TRBJ2-7, with 9 bases identical to TRBD2. V dropped 3 bases and J dropped 3; count of bases not matched to a gene: 12. The CDR3 has 17 residues. Per the germline V gene, CDR1 is SEHNR and CDR2 is FQNEAQ (reference sequence). The CDR3 loop is CASSFGREAGGIYEQYF. CDR3 sequence (DNA): TGTGCCAGCAGCTTCGGCCGTGAAGCGGGAGGTATCTACGAGCAGTACTTC.

The chain combines TRBV9 with TRBJ2-5, with D possibly being TRBD2 (5 bases). Trimming shortened V by 0 bases and J by 5 bases, and 14 bases separated the two germline ends. CDR3 size: 15 residues. CDR1 and CDR2 (germline): SGDLS, YYNGEE. CDR3 nucleotide sequence: TGTGCCAGCAGCGTAGATGGGGTAAGAGGGGAGACCCAGTACTTC. This sequence encodes CASSVDGVRGETQYF.

This chain joins TRBV5-6 and TRBJ1-2; a weak D match, TRBD1 (5 bases). Trimming stripped 5 bases from V and 4 bases from J, with 9 bases between. Germline CDR1 is SGHDT and CDR2 is YYEEEE. This CDR3 has 12 residues. This CDR3 is CASSWGSYGYTF. The CDR3, as DNA: TGTGCCAGCAGTTGGGGCAGCTATGGCTACACCTTC.

This chain connects TRBV28 to TRBJ2-7, with 8 bases fitting TRBD2. Looked up from germline, CDR1 is MDHEN and CDR2 is SYDVKM. CDR3 size: 14 residues. V trimming: 3 bases; J trimming: 3 bases; junction bases outside the gene matches: 4. DNA for the CDR3: TGTGCCAGCAGTTTTGCGGGACTAGGCTACGAGCAGTACTTC. This encodes CASSFAGLGYEQYF.

The rearrangement links TRBV4-1 to TRBJ1-1; 8 nucleotides match TRBD1. CDR1 is MGHRA and CDR2 is YSYEKL in the germline V gene. Trimming at V came to 3 bases and at J to 1 base, leaving 10 bases not matched to a gene. This CDR3 has 17 residues. The CDR3 nucleotides read TGCGCCAGCAGCCATGTGGGAACAGGGGGAAGGAACACTGAAGCTTTCTTT. Amino acids: CASSHVGTGGRNTEAFF.

Note on this clone: Within the sample, other DNA sequences also encode this same CDR3. The V and J genes are TRBV4-3 and TRBJ2-7; 8 nucleotides agree with TRBD2. Germline values: CDR1 LGHNA, CDR2 YSLEER. The CDR3 extends over 14 amino acids. V was pared by 0 bases and J by 2 bases, with 0 bases of the junction left unmatched. CDR3 DNA sequence: TGCGCCAGCAGCCAAGATAGCGGGGCCTACGAGCAGTACTTC. This sequence encodes CASSQDSGAYEQYF.

In this sample, this clone turned up once. The V call is TRBV5-1, the J call TRBJ2-1, with D tentatively TRBD1 (6 bases). This CDR3 is 14 amino acids long. Germline assignment: CDR1 SGHRS and CDR2 YFSETQ. V gave up 7 bases and J gave up 7 bases, with 18 bases separating them. The CDR3 DNA reads as TGCGCCAGCCGGGCAGGGGATTATCTGAATGAGCAGTTCTTC. It specifies CASRAGDYLNEQFF.

This chain joins TRBV5-4 and TRBJ2-7; D remains ambiguous. The V and J ends lost 3 bases and 5 bases respectively, with 9 bases between them. Germline CDR1 reads SGHNT; CDR2 reads YYREEE (reference sequence). This CDR3 is 12 amino acids long. The chain's CDR3 is CASSSREDEQYF. CDR3 coding DNA: TGTGCCAGCAGCTCAAGAGAAGACGAGCAGTACTTC.

The rearrangement links TRBV2 to TRBJ1-2, with D uncertain. Trimming removed 6 bases from V and 14 bases from J, with 13 bases in between. The germline gives CDR1 SNHLY, CDR2 FYNNEI. The CDR3 runs to 10 residues. This CDR3 is CASSGFFGTF. In DNA form, the CDR3 reads TGTGCCAGCAGCGGATTCTTTGGGACCTTC. Full variable domain (remainder filled in from reference TRBV2 and TRBJ1-2): EPEVTQTPSHQVTQMGQEVILRCVPISNHLYFYWYRQILGQKVEFLVSFYNNEISEKSEIFDDQFSVERPDGSNFTLKIRSTKLEDSAMYFCASSGFFGTFGSGTRLTVV.

This rearrangement joins TRBV19 to TRBJ2-1, with TRBD2 matching 8 bases. V was pared by 4 bases and J by 2 bases, with 4 bases of the junction left unmatched. In germline, CDR1 is LNHDA, CDR2 SQIVND (reference sequence). The CDR3 covers 15 residues. CDR3 region: CASSNPGGPYNEQFF. The DNA of the CDR3 is TGTGCCAGTAGTAATCCGGGAGGGCCCTACAATGAGCAGTTCTTC. The whole variable domain, remainder taken from reference TRBV19 and TRBJ2-1, is DGGITQSPKYLFRKEGQNVTLSCEQNLNHDAMYWYRQDPGQGLRLIYYSQIVNDFQKGDIAEGYSVSREKKESFPLTVTSAQKNPTAFYLCASSNPGGPYNEQFFGPGTRLTVL.

This clone is a singleton in its sample. V gene TRBV30 combines with J gene TRBJ2-7; D unresolved. Germline CDR1 GTSNPN, CDR2 SVGIG (reference sequence). The germline V and J ends were trimmed by 1 base and 3 bases, with 7 bases remaining between them. CDR3 length equals 12 residues. CDR3 nucleotide sequence: TGTGCCTGGAGTGCCCAGAACTACGAGCAGTACTTC. Translation gives CAWSAQNYEQYF.

This chain uses TRBV4-1 with TRBJ2-7, with D hard to call. Trimming removed 10 bases from V and 5 bases from J, with 21 bases in between. Germline-derived CDR1 and CDR2 are MGHRA and YSYEKL. The length of the CDR3 is 14 residues. The CDR3 loop reads CANSPGVKDHEQYF. CDR3 coding DNA: TGCGCCAACAGTCCCGGCGTAAAGGACCACGAGCAGTACTTC.

A few counts support this clone. The gene calls are TRBV7-9 and TRBJ2-2; TRBD2 is a possible D gene (6 bases). Germline V gene data show CDR1 as SEHNR and CDR2 as FQNEAQ (reference sequence). The CDR3 sequence is 16 residues long. The germline V and J ends were trimmed by 5 bases and 0 bases, with 13 bases remaining between them. CDR3 bases: TGTGCCAGCAGCGCCCGACTAGTTGCGAACACCGGGGAGCTGTTTTTT. As protein: CASSARLVANTGELFF.

To note about this clone: Within the sample, other DNA sequences also encode this same CDR3. The chain recombines TRBV28 with TRBJ2-7; D uncertain. V lost 5 bases and J lost 0, with 5 bases in between. The CDR3 is made up of 12 amino acids. The germline gives CDR1 MDHEN, CDR2 SYDVKM. The CDR3, as DNA: TGTGCCAGCAGTCCGATCTCCTACGAGCAGTACTTC. Its translation is CASSPISYEQYF.

This chain joins TRBV9 and TRBJ1-1, with D possibly TRBD1 on 6 matching bases. The CDR3 is 14 amino acids. Germline values: CDR1 SGDLS, CDR2 YYNGEE. V lost 7 bases and J lost 4, with 17 bases in between. CDR3 region: CASGIQGPGTEAFF. DNA for the CDR3: TGTGCCAGCGGAATACAGGGTCCCGGCACTGAAGCTTTCTTT.

This chain connects TRBV14 to TRBJ2-2; a possible D gene is TRBD2 (6 bases). This CDR3 has 15 residues. Germline lookup yields CDR1 SGHDN and CDR2 FVKESK. The germline V and J ends were trimmed by 0 bases and 8 bases, with 13 bases remaining between them. CDR3 DNA sequence: TGTGCCAGCAGCCAAGACCCGGGGGAGTTGGGGGAGCTGTTTTTT. Translated, it gives CASSQDPGELGELFF.

The chain employs TRBV7-9 and TRBJ1-4; D not resolved. Germline values: CDR1 SEHNR, CDR2 FQNEAQ (reference sequence). The CDR3 sequence is 15 residues long. V was clipped by 0 bases and J by 5 bases, with 10 bases between them. DNA of the CDR3: TGTGCCAGCAGCTTAGCTCAGGACGGGAATGAAAAACTGTTTTTT. The encoded protein is CASSLAQDGNEKLFF.

The chain recombines TRBV11-2 with TRBJ2-3; 8 nucleotides align to TRBD2. With 5 bases clipped from V and 9 bases from J, the junction kept 13 bases outside the gene matches. CDR1 is SGHAT, CDR2 FQNNGV, per germline. The CDR3 extends over 15 amino acids. The CDR3: CASSPPAGGRHTQYF. CDR3 coding DNA: TGTGCCAGCAGCCCCCCCGCGGGAGGACGCCACACGCAGTATTTT.

The V gene is TRBV5-1, the J gene TRBJ2-5; 8 nucleotides match TRBD1. The CDR3 loop spans 15 amino acids. The trim removed 4 bases at V and 1 base at J, leaving 6 bases unmatched. The germline gives CDR1 SGHRS, CDR2 YFSETQ. CDR3 protein: CASSPGQGLQETQYF. The CDR3 DNA follows: TGCGCCAGCAGCCCAGGACAGGGCCTCCAAGAGACCCAGTACTTC.

CDR3 nucleotide sequence: TGTGCCAGCAGCTTACCAGGGAAGGGGTTGGGCACTGAAGCTTTCTTT. It codes for CASSLPGKGLGTEAFF. The chain employs TRBV7-9 and TRBJ1-1, with D possibly matching TRBD1 (5 bases). CDR1 and CDR2 (germline): SEHNR, FQNEAQ (reference sequence). The length of the CDR3 is 16 residues. V lost 2 bases, J lost 4 bases, and 17 bases lay in between.

The chain recombines TRBV6-5 with TRBJ2-1; D is possibly TRBD1 or TRBD2 (6 bases each). There are 14 residues in the CDR3. In germline, CDR1 is MNHEY, CDR2 SVGAGI. V shed 3 bases and J shed 6 bases, with 12 bases lying between them. The CDR3 region is CASSYSGGGNEQFF. The CDR3 DNA follows: TGTGCCAGCAGTTATAGCGGAGGGGGCAATGAGCAGTTCTTC.

This sequence joins TRBV9 and TRBJ2-7, with 9 nucleotides matching TRBD1. The V and J ends lost 0 bases and 1 base, in that order; junction bases with no gene match: 5. Looked up from germline, CDR1 is SGDLS and CDR2 is YYNGEE. The CDR3 is 16 residues long. The CDR3 loop reads CASSVAGDRGSYEQYF. The CDR3 DNA sequence: TGTGCCAGCAGCGTAGCTGGAGACAGGGGGTCCTACGAGCAGTACTTC.

The chain uses TRBV6-1 and TRBJ2-7, with 10 bases lining up with TRBD1. This CDR3 contains 15 residues. The ends lost 7 bases at V and 0 bases at J; junction bases unmatched: 6. CDR1 and CDR2 from the germline V gene are MNHNS and SASEGT. CDR3 bases: TGTGCCAGCACTAAGACAGGGGGCCTCTCCTACGAGCAGTACTTC. The encoded protein is CASTKTGGLSYEQYF.